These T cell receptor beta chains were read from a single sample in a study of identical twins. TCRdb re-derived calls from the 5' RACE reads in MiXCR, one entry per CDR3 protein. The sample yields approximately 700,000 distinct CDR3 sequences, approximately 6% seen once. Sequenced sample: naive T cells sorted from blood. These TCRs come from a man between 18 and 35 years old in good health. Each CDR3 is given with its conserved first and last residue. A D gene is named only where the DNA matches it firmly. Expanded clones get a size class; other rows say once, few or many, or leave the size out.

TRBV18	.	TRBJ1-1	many	CASSPGRGKNTEAFF	TGTGCCAGCTCACCCGGTAGGGGTAAGAACACTGAAGCTTTCTTT
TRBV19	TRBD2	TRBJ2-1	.	CASSMAREAPYNEQFF	TGTGCCAGTAGTATGGCTCGGGAGGCACCTTACAATGAGCAGTTCTTC
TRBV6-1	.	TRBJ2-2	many	CASSRGRPNTGELFF	TGTGCCAGCAGTCGGGGCCGACCGAACACCGGGGAGCTGTTTTTT
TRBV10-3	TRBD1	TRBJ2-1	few	CAISVRTGGNEQFF	TGTGCCATCAGTGTTCGGACAGGGGGCAATGAGCAGTTCTTC
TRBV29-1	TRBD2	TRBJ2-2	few	CSVDGGANTGELFF	TGCAGCGTTGACGGGGGGGCGAACACCGGGGAGCTGTTTTTT
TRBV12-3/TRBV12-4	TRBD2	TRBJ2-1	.	CASSLPPSRGTKNNEQFF	TGTGCCAGCAGCCTCCCACCCTCGAGAGGGACTAAAAACAATGAGCAGTTCTTC
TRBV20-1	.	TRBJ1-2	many	CSARGGDYGYTF	TGCAGTGCTAGAGGAGGGGACTATGGCTACACCTTC
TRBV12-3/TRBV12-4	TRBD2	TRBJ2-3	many	CASRVAGATDTQYF	TGTGCCAGCAGGGTCGCGGGAGCCACAGATACGCAGTATTTT
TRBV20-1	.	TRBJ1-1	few	CSHRRASTEAFF	TGCAGCCATCGGAGGGCAAGCACTGAAGCTTTCTTT
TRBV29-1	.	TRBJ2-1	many	CSVRTSAGYNEQFF	TGCAGCGTGCGGACGTCGGCTGGGTACAATGAGCAGTTCTTC
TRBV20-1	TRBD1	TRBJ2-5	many	CSARETGGVKTQYF	TGCAGTGCTAGAGAGACAGGGGGCGTAAAGACCCAGTACTTC
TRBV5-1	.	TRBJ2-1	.	CASSQGTVVNEQFF	TGCGCCAGCAGCCAAGGGACGGTGGTTAATGAGCAGTTCTTC
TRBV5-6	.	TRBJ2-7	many	CASSLVSADEQYF	TGTGCCAGCAGCTTGGTATCCGCCGACGAGCAGTACTTC
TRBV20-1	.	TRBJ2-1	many	CSARVSSEQFF	TGCAGTGCTAGAGTCAGCAGTGAGCAGTTCTTC
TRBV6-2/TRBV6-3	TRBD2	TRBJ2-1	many	CASSWTSGRNEQFF	TGTGCCAGCAGTTGGACTAGCGGGAGGAATGAGCAGTTCTTC
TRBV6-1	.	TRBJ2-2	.	CARMGLPTGTGELFF	TGTGCCAGGATGGGCTTGCCGACCGGCACCGGGGAGCTGTTTTTT
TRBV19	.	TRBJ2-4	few	CASSSVLAKNIQYF	TGTGCCAGTAGTTCCGTACTAGCCAAAAACATTCAGTACTTC
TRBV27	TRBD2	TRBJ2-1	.	CASSSTSGSRYNDQFF	TGTGCCAGCAGTTCGACTAGCGGGAGTAGGTACAATGATCAGTTCTTC
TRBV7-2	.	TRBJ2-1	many	CASSPPVSDGPYNEQFF	TGTGCCAGCAGCCCACCAGTAAGCGACGGACCCTACAATGAGCAGTTCTTC
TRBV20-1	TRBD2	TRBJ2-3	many	CSARDRGGGSRADTQYF	TGCAGTGCTAGAGATAGAGGTGGCGGGAGTAGGGCAGATACGCAGTATTTT
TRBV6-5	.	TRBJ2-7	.	CASSYFSRRDLSYEQYF	TGTGCCAGCAGTTACTTCTCCCGGAGGGACCTCTCCTACGAGCAGTACTTC
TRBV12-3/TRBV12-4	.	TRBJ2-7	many	CASSFGKLGEQYF	TGTGCCAGCAGTTTCGGGAAGCTGGGGGAGCAGTACTTC
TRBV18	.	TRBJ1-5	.	CASSPAGLLQPQHF	TGTGCCAGCTCACCTGCGGGGCTGTTACAGCCCCAGCATTTT
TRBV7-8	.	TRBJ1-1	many	CASSLARGLAEAFF	TGTGCCAGCAGCTTAGCGCGTGGGCTGGCTGAAGCTTTCTTT
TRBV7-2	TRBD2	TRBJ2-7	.	CASSFPFAGGSYEQYF	TGTGCCAGCAGCTTTCCCTTTGCGGGAGGGTCCTACGAGCAGTACTTC
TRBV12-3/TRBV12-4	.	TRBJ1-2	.	CASSLGGVSGYTF	TGTGCCAGCAGTTTAGGGGGGGTCTCTGGCTACACCTTC
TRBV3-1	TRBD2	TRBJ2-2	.	CASSLSGNQGGELFF	TGTGCCAGCAGTCTCAGCGGGAATCAAGGCGGGGAGCTGTTTTTT
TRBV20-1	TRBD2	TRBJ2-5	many	CSAPKGSSGRQRRETQYF	TGCAGTGCTCCAAAGGGGTCTAGCGGGAGACAACGACGGGAGACCCAGTACTTC
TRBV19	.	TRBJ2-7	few	CATSSRSYEQYF	TGTGCCACCAGTTCCCGGTCCTACGAGCAGTACTTC
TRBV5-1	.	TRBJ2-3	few	CASSLRSASTDTQYF	TGCGCCAGCAGCTTGAGGTCAGCTAGCACAGATACGCAGTATTTT
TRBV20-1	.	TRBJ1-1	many	CSAPPPGTRIEAFF	TGCAGTGCGCCACCCCCCGGGACCCGTATTGAAGCTTTCTTT
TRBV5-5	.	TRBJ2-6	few	CASRQVTGANVLTF	TGTGCCAGCCGACAGGTAACTGGGGCCAACGTCCTGACTTTC
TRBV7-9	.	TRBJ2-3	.	CASSLAGSGPDTQYF	TGTGCCAGCAGCTTAGCGGGATCGGGCCCAGATACGCAGTATTTT
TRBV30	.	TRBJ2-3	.	CAWSVREYTDTQYF	TGTGCCTGGAGTGTACGGGAGTACACAGATACGCAGTATTTT
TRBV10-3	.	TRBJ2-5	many	CAISESTTRYQETQYF	TGTGCCATCAGTGAGTCGACCACAAGGTACCAAGAGACCCAGTACTTC
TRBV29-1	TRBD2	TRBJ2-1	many	CSAWVVSGTRGNEQFF	TGCAGCGCCTGGGTGGTCTCCGGGACTAGGGGGAATGAGCAGTTCTTC
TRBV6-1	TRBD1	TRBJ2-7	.	CASSEAGTGVYEQYF	TGTGCCAGCAGTGAAGCGGGGACAGGGGTCTACGAGCAGTACTTC